Listed below are T cell receptor beta chains from one sample, sequenced in a study of cytomegalovirus exposure and HLA in healthy donors. TCRdb's table, derived via immunoSEQ multiplex PCR, lists solely in-frame clones and lacks some. Recorded for this sample: roughly 40,000 clones. The sample taken for sequencing was PBMCs. These receptors all stem from a man aged 35-49 years in good health and CMV-seropositive. CDR3s leave out the opening cysteine and the closing phenylalanine or tryptophan.

TRBJ2-7 | TRBV27 | ASGSGTSGYEQY
TRBJ2-2 | TRBV5-6 | ASSRQGRNTGELF
TRBJ2-5 | TRBV7-2 | ASSQSAAGAAETQY
TRBJ2-1 | TRBV5-8 | ASRLAGDRANNEQF
TRBJ2-1 | TRBV6-1 | ASKITQNNEQF
TRBJ1-4 | TRBV10-3 | AMSESVDLTNEKLF
TRBJ1-1 | TRBV18 | ASSPSGNTEAF
TRBJ2-7 | TRBV25-1 | ASSWGVTYEQY
TRBJ2-7 | TRBV11-3 | ASSWSGGYEQY
TRBJ2-7 | TRBV27 | ASSFWTSGREGGSYEQY
TRBJ1-1 | TRBV7-9 | ASSPRGSQANEAF
TRBJ2-7 | TRBV14 | ASSHPRSGGGGYEQY
TRBJ2-2 | TRBV6-5 | ASSYSTVTGELF
TRBJ2-3 | TRBV27 | ASSRGTADTQY
TRBJ2-7 | TRBV4-1 | ASSQGGGRGSYEQY
TRBJ2-7 | TRBV28 | ASSFPARDEQY
NA | TRBV30 | AWDLAGAGEQY
TRBJ1-2 | TRBV7-9 | ASSSRDRTYGYT
TRBJ2-5 | TRBV30 | AWSVGAGETQY
TRBJ2-7 | TRBV10-3 | AAGTERDKVEQY
TRBJ2-7 | TRBV6-5 | ASSSPGGSYEQY
TRBJ2-7 | TRBV10-3 | AISRLVQDEQY
TRBJ2-2 | TRBV7-2 | ASRRAGTGGPDGELF
TRBJ2-7 | TRBV14 | ASSHRTGRPYEQY
TRBJ1-5 | TRBV7-6 | ASSADIRQPQH
TRBJ1-3 | TRBV6-1 | ASSIQGNTIY
TRBJ2-2 | TRBV9 | ASSPGGGLAGVKYTGELF
TRBJ2-3 | TRBV19 | ASKASGIADTQY